There are many counts of the clone carrying this T cell receptor (beta chain). Its cognate antigen is unknown. This entry belongs to a study of early T cells in non-severe SARS-CoV-2 infection. TCRdb reprocessed the 5' RACE reads with MiXCR, giving one entry per CDR3 protein. The sample carries tens of thousands of distinct CDR3 sequences, around 5% recorded once. Broader study findings: Matching against VDJdb likely underestimated virus-specific expansions, favoring anti-spike CD8.

This clonotype was obtained from an adult who was a healthcare worker with PCR-confirmed SARS-CoV-2 infection or an uninfected control (not recorded which). The sample taken for sequencing was whole blood.

CDR3 nucleotides: TGTGCCACCAGTGATTTGAAGGAGGAAGAGACCCAGTACTTC. Its translation is CATSDLKEEETQYF. This chain uses TRBV24-1 with TRBJ2-5; maybe TRBD2 (5 bases). V was pared by 0 bases and J by 3 bases, with 7 bases between. Per the germline V gene, CDR1 is KGHDR and CDR2 is SFDVKD. This CDR3 contains 14 residues.